The following is a T cell receptor beta chain sequence with its context. Its target is unknown. This specimen belongs to a study of CD8 T cells in ankylosing spondylitis. Study-level findings and limits: A TCR beta motif of about 8 highly homologous variants seemed to mark ankylosing spondylitis blood.

It was by quantitative 5'-RACE with molecular barcodes that TCR beta libraries were made. TCRdb redid the calling of the 5' RACE reads with MiXCR, one entry per CDR3 protein. The data contain about 750,000 distinct CDR3 sequences, around 20% of them singletons. The CDR3 contains 15 residues. V dropped 6 bases and J dropped 3; count of bases not matched to a gene: 5. This clonotype originated in a male donor with ankylosing spondylitis. The specimen was blood, either unsorted or a sorted T cell fraction (not recorded which). This chain connects TRBV12-3 or TRBV12-4 to TRBJ2-1, with 10 nucleotides matching TRBD2. The CDR3 here is CASRSSGRGYNEQFF. In DNA, the CDR3 is TGTGCCAGCAGGTCTAGCGGGAGAGGCTACAATGAGCAGTTCTTC.